This is a list of T cell receptor beta chains from one sample in a study of regulatory T cells in long-lasting Graves disease. TCRdb re-analysed the multiplex PCR reads in MiXCR, keeping a single row per CDR3 protein. The sample comprises about 530,000 distinct CDR3 sequences, about 16% of which are singletons, and 25% rests with the top ten. Another study also made use of these data, one on T cells in Graves' hyperthyroidism and ophthalmopathy.

This sample comprised peripheral blood mononuclear cells (PBMCs), obtained at new diagnosis, from a patient treated with antithyroid drugs. These receptors all come from a woman aged 35-65 years with Graves disease. Each CDR3 is given with its conserved first and last residue. Each record gives: CDR3 length, J gene, V gene, D gene, clone size, CDR3 DNA, CDR3 protein. D genes are given only for firm matches. The size of a clone is reported for some rows only, either as once, few or many, or as a class for expanded clones.

14 TRBJ2-1 TRBV20-1 TRBD2 many TGCAGTGCTAATGTACCGGGACTAGCGGGGGGGCAGTTCTTC CSANVPGLAGGQFF
16 TRBJ2-1 TRBV11-2 TRBD2 . TGTGCCAGCAGCTTAGGTCTAGCGGGGGGGTACAATGGGCAGTTCTTC CASSLGLAGGYNGQFF
16 TRBJ1-4 TRBV2 . . TGTGCCAGCAGTGCGAACTACCGGGGGGAGGCGGGAAAACTGTTTTTT CASSANYRGEAGKLFF
14 TRBJ1-4 TRBV2 . many TGTGCCAGCAGCTCCACGCAGTTTAATGAAAAACTGTTTTTT CASSSTQFNEKLFF
13 TRBJ1-1 TRBV3-1 . many TGTGCCAGCAGCGATATTGAGAGCACTGAAGCTTTCTTT CASSDIESTEAFF
11 TRBJ1-1 TRBV19 . few TGTGCCAGTAAGGGAGATTATCAAGCTTTCTTT CASKGDYQAFF
12 TRBJ1-2 TRBV12-3/TRBV12-4 . many TGTGCCAGCACGCGGGACACAAGTGGCTACACCTTC CASTRDTSGYTF
14 TRBJ2-1 TRBV20-1 . many TGCAGTGCTTGGGAATCTTCCTTATGGAATGAGCAGTTCTTC CSAWESSLWNEQFF
15 TRBJ1-1 TRBV11-2 . many TGTGCCAGCAGCCTCACGTCGGGGCAGATCACTGAAGCTTTCTTT CASSLTSGQITEAFF
15 TRBJ2-1 TRBV9 . . TGTGCCAGCACCAATGGGCAGGGGCACTACAATGAGCAGTTCTTC CASTNGQGHYNEQFF
14 TRBJ1-2 TRBV2 . many TGTGCCAGCAGCGTGACGGATTCTAACTATGGCTACACCTTC CASSVTDSNYGYTF
13 TRBJ1-5 TRBV3-1 . many TGTGCCAGCAGCCAGGCCCACAATCAGCCCCAGCATTTT CASSQAHNQPQHF
17 TRBJ2-2 TRBV12-3/TRBV12-4 TRBD2 many TGTGCCAGCAGTTTTGCGGGACTAGCGGGGAACACCGGGGAGCTGTTTTTT CASSFAGLAGNTGELFF
14 TRBJ1-1 TRBV19 . many TGTGCCAGTAGGGAGACAGATGGGCTCGCTGAAGCTTTCTTT CASRETDGLAEAFF
12 TRBJ1-2 TRBV5-1 . many TGCGCCAGCAGCTTCGGCGACAGGAACTGCACCTTC CASSFGDRNCTF
16 TRBJ1-1 TRBV5-1 TRBD1 many TGCGCCAGCAGCTTAGCATACAGGGGGAAGAACACTGAAGCTTTCTTT CASSLAYRGKNTEAFF
17 TRBJ1-6 TRBV19 . . TGTGCCAGTAGTATCGGGCCCCGCAACTCCTATAATTCACCCCTCCACTTT CASSIGPRNSYNSPLHF